Below, 15 T cell receptor beta chains from the same sample are listed, as sequenced in a study of identical twins. TCRdb re-called the 5' RACE reads through MiXCR, storing one row per CDR3 protein. The profile covers hundreds of thousands of distinct CDR3 sequences, with 20% to 25% appearing a single time and roughly 2.8% taken by the ten largest. Separately, the same data were catalogued under a study of T cells expressing NK-cell markers.

Sequences were obtained from CD4+ T cells sorted from blood. The receptor source for this set is a woman between 18 and 30 years old in good health.

There are a few counts of this clonotype. This chain connects TRBV29-1 to TRBJ1-1; TRBD1 aligns across 9 bases. Losses at the gene ends were 6 bases for V and 3 bases for J; bases not matched to a gene: 2. Germline V gene data show CDR1 as SQVTM and CDR2 as ANQGSEA. This CDR3 is built from 12 residues. The CDR3 reads CSVTGGYTEAFF. In DNA, the CDR3 is TGCAGCGTAACAGGGGGCTACACTGAAGCTTTCTTT.

This chain connects TRBV7-2 to TRBJ1-1; D is ambiguous. Germline values: CDR1 SGHTA, CDR2 FQGNSA. The CDR3 length is 12 residues. V lost 6 bases and J 1 base, leaving 6 bases between the germline ends. This CDR3 is CASRATNTEAFF. CDR3 DNA: TGTGCCAGCAGGGCGACGAACACTGAAGCTTTCTTT.

The chain employs TRBV20-1 and TRBJ2-6; maybe TRBD2 (6 bases). The CDR3 has 18 residues. Germline CDR1 reads DFQATT; CDR2 reads SNEGSKA (reference sequence). Trimming took off 2 bases at V and 4 bases at J, with 21 bases between the two ends. The CDR3 loop is CSARSLGGPSPGANVLTF. CDR3 nucleotides: TGCAGTGCTAGATCCTTGGGGGGTCCCTCCCCCGGGGCCAACGTCCTGACTTTC.

The chain employs TRBV7-7 and TRBJ2-2; TRBD2 matches at 7 bases. CDR3 length equals 14 residues. V dropped 6 bases and J dropped 4; count of bases not matched to a gene: 5. Germline V gene lookup returns CDR1 SSHAT and CDR2 FNYEAQ (reference sequence). The CDR3 region is CASSKGLVTGELFF. DNA of the CDR3: TGTGCCAGCAGTAAAGGACTAGTCACCGGGGAGCTGTTTTTT.

This clonotype has more than one count but fewer than ten. This sequence joins TRBV7-2 and TRBJ2-1; D may be TRBD2 (6 bases). V was trimmed by 5 bases and J by 13 bases, leaving 15 bases between them. CDR1 is SGHTA and CDR2 is FQGNSA in the germline V gene. The CDR3 contains 12 residues. CDR3 in DNA: TGTGCCAGCAGCCGCGGGACCAAAGGACAGTTCTTC. This translates into CASSRGTKGQFF.

V and J are TRBV7-9 and TRBJ2-1; 12 nucleotides agree with TRBD2. This CDR3 is 15 amino acids long. CDR1 is SEHNR and CDR2 is FQNEAQ in the germline V gene (reference sequence). With 5 bases clipped from V and 5 bases from J, the junction kept 4 bases outside the gene matches. The CDR3 region has the DNA TGTGCCAGCAGCCTTCGGACTAGCGGGGACAATGAGCAGTTCTTC. It codes for CASSLRTSGDNEQFF.

This chain connects TRBV20-1 to TRBJ2-7, with 10 positions matching TRBD1. Per the germline V gene, CDR1 is DFQATT and CDR2 is SNEGSKA (reference sequence). This CDR3 comprises 15 residues. V lost 5 bases, J lost 6 bases, and 13 bases stayed unmatched. The CDR3 sequence is CSAFGTGEPRSEQYF. CDR3 coding DNA: TGCAGTGCTTTTGGGACAGGGGAACCGAGGTCCGAGCAGTACTTC.

This chain connects TRBV5-1 to TRBJ2-3; 9 nucleotides align to TRBD1. V was pared by 4 bases and J by 2 bases, with 8 bases of the junction left unmatched. This CDR3 has 16 amino acids. Germline CDR1 reads SGHRS; CDR2 reads YFSETQ. In DNA form, the CDR3 reads TGCGCCAGCAGCGGCACCGGGACAGGGCCCACAGATACGCAGTATTTT. Amino acid sequence: CASSGTGTGPTDTQYF.

The chain is built from TRBV7-9 and TRBJ1-1; D is unclear. The CDR3 has 12 residues. Per the germline V gene, CDR1 is SEHNR and CDR2 is FQNEAQ (reference sequence). V lost 1 base, J lost 6 bases, and 6 bases lay in between. As DNA, the CDR3 is TGTGCCAGCAGCTTAGGAGTGGCTGAAGCTTTCTTT. Encoded protein: CASSLGVAEAFF.

In its sample, this clonotype was seen a few times. This rearrangement joins TRBV12-3 or TRBV12-4 to TRBJ2-4; TRBD2 matches at 7 bases. V shed 3 bases and J 0 bases; nucleotides not matched to a gene: 11. The CDR3 covers 18 residues. CDR3 amino acids: CASSFVFRRERAKNIQYF. The CDR3 region has the DNA TGTGCCAGCAGTTTTGTGTTTCGGCGGGAGAGAGCCAAAAACATTCAGTACTTC.

The chain carries TRBV18 and TRBJ2-1; tentative D call: TRBD2 (6 bases). With 6 bases removed from V and 7 bases from J, the gap between germline ends came to 25 bases. The CDR3 runs to 17 residues. CDR1 is KGHSH, CDR2 LQKENI, per germline. CDR3 amino acids: CASSTLSLGLGVNEQFF. The CDR3 nucleotides read TGTGCCAGCTCGACCCTATCTCTGGGACTCGGGGTTAATGAGCAGTTCTTC.

V usage is TRBV29-1 and J usage is TRBJ2-3; 8 nucleotides match TRBD2. Germline loops: CDR1 SQVTM, CDR2 ANQGSEA. J gave up 4 bases and V 7 bases, and 7 bases lay outside the gene matches. This CDR3 contains 13 residues. The CDR3 is CSATGLDPDTQYF. Written as DNA, the CDR3 is TGCAGCGCTACGGGACTAGACCCAGATACGCAGTATTTT.

This clonotype was detected a few times. The chain links TRBV10-3 to TRBJ2-7; 10 bases fit TRBD1. CDR3 length: 17 amino acids. Germline V gene lookup returns CDR1 ENHRY and CDR2 SYGVKD. V shed 3 bases and J 2 bases; nucleotides not matched to a gene: 10. CDR3 loop: CAISESLTGTGAYEQYF. Here the CDR3 DNA reads TGTGCCATCAGTGAAAGCCTAACCGGGACAGGGGCCTACGAGCAGTACTTC.

The chain employs TRBV6-1 and TRBJ2-5, with D unresolved. CDR1 and CDR2 from the germline V gene are MNHNS and SASEGT. The CDR3 totals 14 residues. V gave up 1 base and J gave up 5 bases, with 11 bases separating them. The DNA of the CDR3 is TGTGCCAGCAGTGAAGACCGAGTACGCGAGACCCAGTACTTC. Its translation: CASSEDRVRETQYF.

The chain is built from TRBV4-3 and TRBJ1-2; the match to TRBD1 covers 7 bases. This CDR3 is 15 amino acids long. Germline-derived CDR1 and CDR2 are LGHNA and YSLEER. J was trimmed by 5 bases and V by 0 bases; bases with no gene match: 6. The CDR3 DNA sequence: TGCGCCAGCAGCCAAGATCTTGGACAGGCTTATGGCTACACCTTC. This codes for CASSQDLGQAYGYTF.